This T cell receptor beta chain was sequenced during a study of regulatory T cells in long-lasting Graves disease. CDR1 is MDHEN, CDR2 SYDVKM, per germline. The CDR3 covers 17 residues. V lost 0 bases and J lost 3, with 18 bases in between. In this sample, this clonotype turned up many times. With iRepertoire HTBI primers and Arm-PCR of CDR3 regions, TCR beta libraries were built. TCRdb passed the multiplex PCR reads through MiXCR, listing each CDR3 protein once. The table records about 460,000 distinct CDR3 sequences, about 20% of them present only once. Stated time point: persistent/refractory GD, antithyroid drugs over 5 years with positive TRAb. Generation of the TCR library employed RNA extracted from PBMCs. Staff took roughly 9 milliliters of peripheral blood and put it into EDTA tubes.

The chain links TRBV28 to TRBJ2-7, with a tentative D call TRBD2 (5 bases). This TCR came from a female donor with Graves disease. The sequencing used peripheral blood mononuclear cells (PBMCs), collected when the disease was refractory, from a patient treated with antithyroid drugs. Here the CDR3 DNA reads TGTGCCAGCAGTTTATGGGGCGGAGGTAGCCTCCACTACGAGCAGTACTTC. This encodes CASSLWGGGSLHYEQYF.